This T cell receptor (beta chain) was captured by sequencing in a study of blood T cell repertoires in COVID-19. Across the whole study: Samples taken during acute and convalescent COVID-19 were collected in the United States, Italy and Spain. Nucleic acid was either cDNA or gDNA, and it came from T cells, B-cell-depleted T cells, or PBMCs.

Those enrolled, adults aged roughly 18 to 100 years, came from some 23 US areas. Shortly before study entry, within 2 weeks, exposed participants had met a COVID-19 case. Sequencing used immunoSEQ multiplex PCR; TCRdb keeps in-frame clones, though not all of them. The sample holds about 260,000 clones, about 90% seen once. The CDR3 length is 14 residues. Trimming took 8 bases from V and 3 from J, leaving 14 bases between them. CDR1 and CDR2 (germline): LNHDA, SQIVND (reference sequence). The rearrangement uses TRBV19 and TRBJ1-5; a weak D match, TRBD1 (6 bases). The origin of this receptor is a man aged 50 to 59 who had been exposed to COVID-19. The sequenced sample was PBMCs or T cells enriched from blood (not recorded which). The CDR3 loop reads CASATQGYNQPQHF. The CDR3 DNA sequence: TGTGCCAGTGCGACCCAGGGGTACAATCAGCCCCAGCATTTT.